These 26 T cell receptor beta chains came from one sample sequenced in a study of cytomegalovirus exposure and HLA in healthy donors. The PCR ran on 60 Vbeta and 13 Jbeta primers. The assay was immunoSEQ multiplex PCR, and TCRdb's table has in-frame clones only and misses some. Of over 150,000 clones in the sample, around 85% were seen once. Sample: PBMCs. These receptors originate from a man aged 40-49 years in good health and CMV-seronegative.

The chain employs TRBV11-2 and TRBJ1-1; 9 bases align to TRBD1. CDR1 SGHAT and CDR2 FQNNGV come from the germline V gene. The CDR3 totals 15 residues. V was pared by 5 bases and J by 1 base, with 5 bases of the junction left unmatched. CDR3 in amino acids: CASSQWTGENTEAFF. As DNA, the CDR3 is TGTGCCAGCAGCCAATGGACAGGGGAGAACACTGAAGCTTTCTTT.

J is TRBJ1-5 and V is TRBV27; 7 bases are shared with TRBD1. The V and J ends lost 6 bases and 3 bases, in that order; junction bases with no gene match: 5. The CDR3 is 14 amino acids. Germline loops: CDR1 MNHEY, CDR2 SMNVEV (reference sequence). In nucleotides, the CDR3 is TGTGCCAGCAGAATACAGGGGAACAATCAGCCCCAGCATTTT. Protein product: CASRIQGNNQPQHF.

The V and J genes are TRBV15 and TRBJ1-5, with a weak D call TRBD1 (6 bases). V was trimmed by 2 bases and J by 4 bases, leaving 9 bases between them. The CDR3 has 14 amino acids. The germline V gene has CDR1 LNHNV and CDR2 YYDKDF (reference sequence). DNA of the CDR3: TGTGCCACCAGCAGACGACAGGCAAATCAGCCCCAGCATTTT. It encodes CATSRRQANQPQHF.

CDR3 nucleotides: TGTGCCAGCAGCGGCGGGACAGTCCTATACGAGCAGTACTTC. Translation: CASSGGTVLYEQYF. The chain employs TRBV11-2 and TRBJ2-7; D is possibly TRBD1 (7 bases). The CDR3 length is 14 residues. V lost 5 bases to trimming and J lost 4 bases, with 15 bases between them. CDR1 is SGHAT, CDR2 FQNNGV, per germline.

The chain employs TRBV29-1 and TRBJ2-2; 10 bases fit TRBD2. The V gene's germline CDR1 is SQVTM and CDR2 ANQGSEA. This CDR3 is 17 amino acids long. V shed 1 base, J shed 4 bases, and the junction held 9 bases outside the gene matches. CDR3: CSVEGEIAGGVTGELFF. CDR3 bases: TGCAGCGTTGAAGGCGAGATAGCGGGGGGCGTCACCGGGGAGCTGTTTTTT.

The gene calls are TRBV9 and TRBJ2-5; 7 bases line up with TRBD2. Germline CDR1 is SGDLS and CDR2 is YYNGEE. J gave up 3 bases and V 0 bases, and 5 bases lay outside the gene matches. The CDR3 extends over 15 amino acids. The CDR3 is CASSVVAGGEETQYF. Here the CDR3 DNA reads TGTGCCAGCAGCGTAGTAGCGGGTGGGGAAGAGACCCAGTACTTC.

This clone was seen once. The rearrangement uses TRBV6-1 and TRBJ2-5; 8 nucleotides match TRBD1. Germline assignment: CDR1 MNHNS and CDR2 SASEGT. Trimming removed 6 bases from V and 5 bases from J; junction bases left unmatched: 8. There are 14 residues in the CDR3. CDR3 in DNA: TGTGCCAGCAGGAAACAGGGGGTGGGGGAGACCCAGTACTTC. It encodes CASRKQGVGETQYF.

This chain uses TRBV30 with TRBJ1-2, with D unresolved. In germline, CDR1 is GTSNPN, CDR2 SVGIG (reference sequence). The CDR3 runs to 11 residues. V dropped 2 bases and J dropped 4 bases, with 5 bases sitting between them. This chain's CDR3 is CAWSLLYGYTF. Written as DNA, the CDR3 is TGTGCCTGGAGTCTACTCTATGGCTACACCTTC. The complete variable domain, with remaining parts taken from reference TRBV30 and TRBJ1-2, reads SQTIHQWPATLVQPVGSPLSLECTVEGTSNPNLYWYRQAAGRGLQLLFYSVGIGQISSEVPQNLSASRPQDRQFILSSKKLLLSDSGFYLCAWSLLYGYTFGSGTRLTVV.

Regarding this clone: Germline and junction disagree at one end, which may indicate a read error. The chain couples TRBV5-1 to TRBJ1-3, with D possibly TRBD1 on 5 matching bases. The CDR3 is 14 residues long. The germline V gene encodes CDR1 SGHRS and CDR2 YFSETQ. CDR3 amino acids: CASSLGDFGSTIYF. The CDR3 DNA is TGCGCCAGCAGCTTGGGGGACTTTGGAAGCACCATATATTTT.

The count of this clone is one. V gene TRBV9 combines with J gene TRBJ2-7; TRBD2 aligns across 10 bases. Germline CDR1 reads SGDLS; CDR2 reads YYNGEE. The CDR3 consists of 17 residues. The trim removed 0 bases at V and 2 bases at J, leaving 8 bases unmatched. CDR3 in DNA: TGTGCCAGCAGCGTAGTAGGAACTAGCGGGGTGCCCTACGAGCAGTACTTC. Its protein product is CASSVVGTSGVPYEQYF.

The chain uses TRBV18 and TRBJ2-2; D remains unclear. Trimming removed 2 bases from V and 0 bases from J, with 10 bases in between. The CDR3 spans 16 residues. CDR1 is KGHSH and CDR2 is LQKENI in the germline V gene. The CDR3 coding sequence is TGTGCCAGCTCACCAGAACACCCAGCGAACACCGGGGAGCTGTTTTTT. Protein: CASSPEHPANTGELFF.

The CDR3, as DNA: TGTGCCAGGTCGACACCTTTAAACCTCTCCTACGAGCAGTACTTC. It translates to CARSTPLNLSYEQYF. The chain combines TRBV6-4 with TRBJ2-7; D is uncertain. Deletions cut 9 bases from V and 0 bases from J, with 18 bases between. The CDR3 extends over 15 amino acids. Germline V gene sequence: CDR1 MRHNA, CDR2 SNTAGT.

This chain uses TRBV7-9 with TRBJ1-2, with D possibly TRBD1 on 6 matching bases. Germline V CDR1 and CDR2: SEHNR, FQNEAQ (reference sequence). Trimming took 1 base from V and 7 from J, leaving 13 bases between them. The CDR3 length is 14 residues. The CDR3 region is CASSLGGQLGGYTF. The CDR3 coding sequence is TGTGCCAGCAGCTTAGGGGGGCAGCTCGGTGGCTACACCTTC.

The chain joins TRBV2 to TRBJ2-5; tentatively, D is TRBD2 (6 bases). V lost 10 bases and J lost 11, with 17 bases in between. CDR1 and CDR2 from the germline V gene are SNHLY and FYNNEI. This CDR3 spans 11 amino acids. The CDR3 spells CATSFNREQYF. The CDR3 bases are TGTGCCACCAGCTTTAATCGGGAGCAGTACTTC. The complete variable domain, with remaining parts taken from reference TRBV2 and TRBJ2-5, reads EPEVTQTPSHQVTQMGQEVILRCVPISNHLYFYWYRQILGQKVEFLVSFYNNEISEKSEIFDDQFSVERPDGSNFTLKIRSTKLEDSAMYFCATSFNREQYFGPGTRLLVL.

The chain has TRBV7-9 and TRBJ2-7; D perhaps matches TRBD2 (6 bases). The V gene's germline CDR1 is SEHNR and CDR2 FQNEAQ (reference sequence). The CDR3 has 15 residues. Trimming stripped 5 bases from V and 0 bases from J, with 14 bases between. Here the CDR3 reads CASSPERVSSYEQYF. In nucleotides, the CDR3 is TGTGCCAGCAGCCCCGAGCGGGTAAGCTCCTACGAGCAGTACTTC.

The J gene is TRBJ1-5, the V gene TRBV6-6; 7 nucleotides align to TRBD1. V was pared by 6 bases and J by 3 bases, with 11 bases of the junction left unmatched. The CDR3 spans 16 residues. CDR1 and CDR2 from the germline V gene are MNHNY and SVGAGI (reference sequence). In nucleotides, the CDR3 is TGTGCCAGCAGGCCCCGGACAGGAGGTTACAATCAGCCCCAGCATTTT. Encoded protein: CASRPRTGGYNQPQHF.

The sample holds a few counts of this clone. V gene TRBV6-5 combines with J gene TRBJ1-1; perhaps TRBD1 as D (5 bases). This CDR3 comprises 14 residues. Germline CDR1 MNHEY, CDR2 SVGAGI. V dropped 5 bases and J dropped 3 bases, with 13 bases sitting between them. The CDR3 reads CASSGRVGYTEAFF. The DNA for the CDR3 is TGTGCCAGCAGTGGCAGGGTTGGTTACACTGAAGCTTTCTTT.

The chain recombines TRBV6-5 with TRBJ1-3; D gene ambiguous. Trimming took 0 bases from V and 4 from J, leaving 13 bases between them. The CDR3 consists of 16 residues. From germline, CDR1 is MNHEY and CDR2 SVGAGI. CDR3 loop: CASSYSRQASGNTIYF. The CDR3 region has the DNA TGTGCCAGCAGTTACTCACGGCAGGCCTCAGGAAACACCATATATTTT.

The chain carries TRBV9 and TRBJ1-1, with 7 bases fitting TRBD1. Germline assignment: CDR1 SGDLS and CDR2 YYNGEE. The junction had 6 bases not matched to a gene; V was cut back by 0 bases and J by 1 base. This CDR3 region has 16 residues. As DNA, the CDR3 is TGTGCCAGCAGCGTAGGGACAGGCTATACGAACACTGAAGCTTTCTTT. Translation gives CASSVGTGYTNTEAFF.

The table lists this clone with a count of one. The genes are TRBV4-1 and TRBJ2-3; TRBD2 might be the D (6 bases). There are 12 residues in the CDR3. Germline assignment: CDR1 MGHRA and CDR2 YSYEKL. Trimming shortened V by 3 bases and J by 8 bases, and 9 bases separated the two germline ends. This CDR3 reads CASSQAGPTQYF. CDR3 sequence (DNA): TGCGCCAGCAGCCAGGCGGGACCTACGCAGTATTTT.

The genes are TRBV6-6 and TRBJ1-4; the match to TRBD1 covers 8 bases. The V and J ends lost 2 bases and 5 bases, in that order; junction bases with no gene match: 1. The germline V gene has CDR1 MNHNY and CDR2 SVGAGI (reference sequence). This CDR3 has 14 amino acids. CDR3 protein: CASSYRDRNEKLFF. For the CDR3, the DNA is TGTGCCAGCAGTTACAGGGACAGGAATGAAAAACTGTTTTTT.

The chain carries TRBV29-1 and TRBJ1-1; perhaps TRBD1 as D (6 bases). The CDR3 contains 19 residues. V lost 6 bases to trimming and J lost 3 bases, with 32 bases between them. The germline gives CDR1 SQVTM, CDR2 ANQGSEA. The CDR3 is CSVRPFRGGQVRSDTEAFF. The CDR3 DNA is TGCAGCGTCCGCCCCTTTCGGGGGGGGCAGGTGCGAAGTGACACTGAAGCTTTCTTT.

The chain has TRBV27 and TRBJ2-3; D unclear. Trimming removed 4 bases from V and 4 bases from J, with 9 bases in between. This CDR3 region has 13 residues. CDR1 is MNHEY and CDR2 is SMNVEV in the germline V gene (reference sequence). The CDR3 nucleotides read TGTGCCAGCAGTTGGAACCGGGCAGATACGCAGTATTTT. This gives the protein CASSWNRADTQYF.

The J gene is TRBJ2-5, the V gene TRBV5-1, with 13 nucleotides matching TRBD2. V lost 4 bases and J lost 5; bases outside the gene matches: 5. The CDR3 is 15 amino acids. Germline V gene sequence: CDR1 SGHRS, CDR2 YFSETQ. The CDR3 here is CASSTSGGAAETQYF. Here the CDR3 DNA reads TGCGCCAGCAGCACTAGCGGGGGGGCCGCTGAGACCCAGTACTTC.

This clone was observed once. The chain links TRBV6-5 to TRBJ2-1; 9 nucleotides agree with TRBD1. CDR1 and CDR2 (germline): MNHEY, SVGAGI. CDR3 length: 16 residues. The junction had 6 bases not matched to a gene; V was cut back by 4 bases and J by 2 bases. CDR3 region: CASSSDRGAPYNEQFF. In DNA, the CDR3 is TGTGCCAGCAGTTCCGACAGGGGGGCCCCCTACAATGAGCAGTTCTTC.

V usage is TRBV9 and J usage is TRBJ2-7; 7 nucleotides agree with TRBD1. Germline V gene sequence: CDR1 SGDLS, CDR2 YYNGEE. J lost 1 base, V lost 2 bases, and 3 bases had no gene match. This CDR3 comprises 14 residues. The CDR3 is CASSVGTVSYEQYF. The CDR3 DNA sequence: TGTGCCAGCAGCGTGGGGACAGTTTCCTACGAGCAGTACTTC.